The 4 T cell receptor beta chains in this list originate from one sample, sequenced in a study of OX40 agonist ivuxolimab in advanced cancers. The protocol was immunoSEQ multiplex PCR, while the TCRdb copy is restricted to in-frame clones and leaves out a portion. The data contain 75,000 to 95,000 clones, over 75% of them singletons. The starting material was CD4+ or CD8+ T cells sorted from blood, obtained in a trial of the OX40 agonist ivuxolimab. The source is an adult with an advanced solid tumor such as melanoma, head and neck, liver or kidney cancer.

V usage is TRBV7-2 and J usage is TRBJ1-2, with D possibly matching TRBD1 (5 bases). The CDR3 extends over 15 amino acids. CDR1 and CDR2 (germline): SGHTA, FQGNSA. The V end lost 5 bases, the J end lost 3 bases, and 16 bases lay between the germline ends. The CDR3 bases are TGTGCCAGCAGCCCAATGGTGGGGCAGCACTATGGCTACACCTTC. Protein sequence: CASSPMVGQHYGYTF.

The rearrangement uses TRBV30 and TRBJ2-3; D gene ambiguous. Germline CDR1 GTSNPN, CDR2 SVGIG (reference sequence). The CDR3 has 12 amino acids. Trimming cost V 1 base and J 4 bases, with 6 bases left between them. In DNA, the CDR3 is TGTGCCTGGAGTGAAAACTCAGATACGCAGTATTTT. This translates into CAWSENSDTQYF.

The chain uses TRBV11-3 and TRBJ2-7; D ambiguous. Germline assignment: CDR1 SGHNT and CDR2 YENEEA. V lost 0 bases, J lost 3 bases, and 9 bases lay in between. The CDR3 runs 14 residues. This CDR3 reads CASSLEPSNYEQYF. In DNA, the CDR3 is TGTGCCAGCAGCTTAGAACCATCTAACTACGAGCAGTACTTC. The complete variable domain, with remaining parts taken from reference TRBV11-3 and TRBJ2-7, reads EAGVVQSPRYKIIEKKQPVAFWCNPISGHNTLYWYLQNLGQGPELLIRYENEEAVDDSQLPKDRFSAERLKGVDSTLKIQPAELGDSAVYLCASSLEPSNYEQYFGPGTRLTVT.

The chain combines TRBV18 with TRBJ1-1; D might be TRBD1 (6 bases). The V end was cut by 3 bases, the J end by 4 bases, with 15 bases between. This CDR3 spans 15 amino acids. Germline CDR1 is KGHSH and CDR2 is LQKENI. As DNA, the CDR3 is TGTGCCAGCTCACCTCAGGCCGGGACAACCACTGAAGCTTTCTTT. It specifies CASSPQAGTTTEAFF.